The 13 T cell receptor beta chains below all came from one sample that was sequenced in a study of a mutant IDH1 vaccine in newly diagnosed glioma. These receptors are not linked to any known antigen. The time point denotes: week 47, end of study. The investigators gave 300 ug of mutant IDH1 20-mer peptide in each vaccine dose, together with topical imiquimod. Libraries were prepared by immunoSEQ multiplex PCR; TCRdb keeps only in-frame clonotypes and omits some of them. The sample includes 30,000 to 45,000 clones, 60% to 75% of them seen just once. Source: PBMCs, taken from a glioma patient whose treatment included an IDH1 peptide vaccine. These receptors came from a man aged 35-49 years with glioma.

This clone turned up a few times. The V gene is TRBV2, the J gene TRBJ2-1; D is ambiguous. Looked up from germline, CDR1 is SNHLY and CDR2 is FYNNEI. This CDR3 is 13 amino acids long. The V gene lost 7 bases and the J gene lost 3 bases, with 10 bases spanning the gap. The CDR3 reads CASNSVSYNEQFF. CDR3 DNA: TGTGCCAGCAACTCGGTTAGCTACAATGAGCAGTTCTTC.

This rearrangement joins TRBV18 to TRBJ2-7; D might be TRBD2 (5 bases). Between the trimmed V and J ends, which lost 3 bases and 5 bases, there was a span of 8 bases. The CDR3 spans 12 residues. CDR1 and CDR2 (germline): KGHSH, LQKENI. The CDR3 region is CASSPTGDEQYV. The CDR3 coding sequence is TGTGCCAGCTCACCCACCGGGGACGAGCAGTACGTC.

This chain connects TRBV5-1 to TRBJ2-3, with TRBD2 as a possible D gene (6 bases). The CDR3 contains 16 residues. Germline V gene data show CDR1 as SGHRS and CDR2 as YFSETQ. Deletions cut 4 bases from V and 0 bases from J, with 15 bases between. Written as DNA, the CDR3 is TGCGCCAGCAGCCCCGGGCTAGCGACTAGCACAGATACGCAGTATTTT. The encoded protein is CASSPGLATSTDTQYF.

The CDR3: CATSRDITSSSYEQYF. The CDR3, as DNA: TGTGCCACCAGCAGAGATATAACTTCCTCCTCCTACGAGCAGTACTTC. The rearrangement links TRBV15 to TRBJ2-7; no firm D call. This CDR3 contains 16 residues. V was trimmed by 0 bases and J by 0 bases, leaving 12 bases between them. The germline V gene encodes CDR1 LNHNV and CDR2 YYDKDF (reference sequence).

CDR3: CASTEENEQFF. CDR3 coding DNA: TGTGCCAGCACAGAGGAGAATGAGCAGTTCTTC. The genes are TRBV2 and TRBJ2-1; D is unclear. Trimming shortened V by 7 bases and J by 7 bases, and 8 bases separated the two germline ends. Germline assignment: CDR1 SNHLY and CDR2 FYNNEI. The CDR3 covers 11 residues.

This chain uses TRBV11-3 with TRBJ1-1; D might be TRBD1 (5 bases). This CDR3 is 15 amino acids long. Deletions cut 2 bases from V and 6 bases from J, with 16 bases between. Germline V gene lookup returns CDR1 SGHNT and CDR2 YENEEA. The CDR3 DNA follows: TGTGCCAGCAGCTTAATCTGGGACCCGACCTCTGAAGCTTTCTTT. Amino acid sequence: CASSLIWDPTSEAFF.

The gene calls are TRBV4-2 and TRBJ2-7, with 7 positions matching TRBD1. Trimming removed 4 bases from V and 3 bases from J; junction bases left unmatched: 6. Germline loops: CDR1 LGHNA, CDR2 YNFKEQ. CDR3 length equals 14 residues. The CDR3 loop is CASSLRQGNYEQYF. In DNA, the CDR3 is TGTGCCAGCAGCCTCCGACAGGGAAACTACGAGCAGTACTTC.

The chain is built from TRBV11-3 and TRBJ2-1, with D uncertain. V was trimmed by 1 base and J by 6 bases, leaving 1 base between them. Germline V gene lookup returns CDR1 SGHNT and CDR2 YENEEA. The CDR3 runs to 11 residues. This CDR3 reads CASSLANEQFF. For the CDR3, the DNA is TGTGCCAGCAGCTTAGCCAATGAGCAGTTCTTC.

CDR3 in DNA: TGTGCCAGTAGTATAGATCGGGGCGAGGGTGATACGCAGTATTTT. Translated, it gives CASSIDRGEGDTQYF. The gene calls are TRBV19 and TRBJ2-3; D could derive from TRBD1 or TRBD2 (5 bases each). V was pared by 0 bases and J by 6 bases, with 13 bases between. CDR1 LNHDA and CDR2 SQIVND come from the germline V gene (reference sequence). This CDR3 has 15 amino acids.

This rearrangement joins TRBV4-3 to TRBJ2-5; D remains ambiguous. V was shortened by 0 bases and J by 5 bases, with 25 bases between the two germline ends. This CDR3 spans 19 amino acids. CDR1 is LGHNA, CDR2 YSLEER, per germline. CDR3 DNA: TGCGCCAGCAGCCAAGATCGGGTTGGTGGCGCCTCCGCGTTTGAGACCCAGTACTTC. It yields the protein CASSQDRVGGASAFETQYF.

The rearrangement links TRBV4-3 to TRBJ2-1, with TRBD2 identical over 7 bases. The trim removed 4 bases at V and 4 bases at J, leaving 1 base unmatched. The CDR3 is made up of 13 amino acids. Germline V CDR1 and CDR2: LGHNA, YSLEER. Here the CDR3 DNA reads TGCGCCAGCAGCCGAGCGGGATACAATGAGCAGTTCTTC. This encodes CASSRAGYNEQFF.

This clone was observed a few times. The J gene is TRBJ2-7, the V gene TRBV6-6; 7 nucleotides line up with TRBD2. Germline V lookup: CDR1 MNHNY, CDR2 SVGAGI (reference sequence). With 2 bases clipped from V and 6 bases from J, the junction kept 4 bases outside the gene matches. This CDR3 is built from 13 residues. The CDR3, as DNA: TGTGCCAGCAGTTACCCGGGAGGAGGCGAGCAGTACGTC. Amino acids: CASSYPGGGEQYV.

The chain has TRBV27 and TRBJ2-7; 10 nucleotides align to TRBD1. CDR1 and CDR2 (germline): MNHEY, SMNVEV (reference sequence). V lost 6 bases, J lost 2 bases, and 7 bases stayed unmatched. The CDR3 runs 15 residues. CDR3 residues: CASSRDRGRAYEQYF. The DNA of the CDR3 is TGTGCCAGCAGCCGGGACAGGGGTCGAGCCTACGAGCAGTACTTC.